The source of this TCR beta chain is a study of CD8+ T cells in alopecia areata. Findings and limits, study-wide: Because of a solitary nonresponder, the connection of baseline CD8+ expansion to response stays uncertain. Normal-skin resident alphabeta T cells also appear among scalp sample sequences.

Sequencing templates came from extracted RNA that was reverse transcribed into cDNA. Here immunoSEQ multiplex PCR was the method, and the copy in TCRdb shows in-frame clones only, minus some. The sample lists nearly 200,000 clones, 55% to 70% occurring once. The V end was cut by 5 bases, the J end by 12 bases, with 14 bases between. CDR3 length: 11 amino acids. Germline V gene lookup returns CDR1 DFQATT and CDR2 SNEGSKA (reference sequence). Treatment noted: oral pan-JAK inhibitor, 5-10 mg twice daily. With respect to this clone: What it binds is not known.

The starting material was CD4+ T cells sorted from blood, obtained at week 24, from a patient treated with tofacitinib. The origin of this receptor is a human donor with alopecia areata. The chain links TRBV20-1 to TRBJ2-4; D not certain. Here the CDR3 reads CSAEARTDQYF. The DNA for the CDR3 is TGCAGTGCTGAAGCCCGTACCGATCAGTACTTC.